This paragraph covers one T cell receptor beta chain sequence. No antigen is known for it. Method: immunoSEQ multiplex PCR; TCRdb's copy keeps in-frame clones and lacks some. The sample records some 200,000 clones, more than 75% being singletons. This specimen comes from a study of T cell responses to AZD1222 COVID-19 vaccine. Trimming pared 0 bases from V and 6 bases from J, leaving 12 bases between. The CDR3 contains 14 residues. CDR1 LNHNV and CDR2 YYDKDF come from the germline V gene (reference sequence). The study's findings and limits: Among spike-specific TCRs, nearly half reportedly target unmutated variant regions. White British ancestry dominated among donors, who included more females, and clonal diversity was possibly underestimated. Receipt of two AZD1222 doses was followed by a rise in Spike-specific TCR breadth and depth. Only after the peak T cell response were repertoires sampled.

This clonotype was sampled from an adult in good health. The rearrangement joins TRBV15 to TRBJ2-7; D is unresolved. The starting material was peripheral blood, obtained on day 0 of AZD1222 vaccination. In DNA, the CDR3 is TGTGCCACCAGCAGAGATCGATCTTGGCCCGAGCAGTACTTC. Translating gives CATSRDRSWPEQYF.